The next 24 T cell receptor beta chains were all read from a single sample in a study of OX40 agonist ivuxolimab in advanced cancers. The protocol used for the library was the immunoSEQ multiplex PCR assay. What TCRdb holds here is the immuneACCESS table cut down to in-frame rearrangements. Part of the clones is not present; checked against another copy, under half of the missing clones reflect an unresolved V gene, and the others are unexplained. Here the sample has roughly 90,000 clones; approximately 85% occur a single time. The ten largest clones take up roughly 0.22% of the sample. Source: CD4+ or CD8+ T cells sorted from blood, taken in a trial of the OX40 agonist ivuxolimab. These receptor sequences come from an adult with an advanced solid tumor such as melanoma, head and neck, liver or kidney cancer.

This clone was counted between two and nine times. V usage is TRBV12-5 and J usage is TRBJ1-1; TRBD1 is a possible D gene (6 bases). The CDR3 loop spans 15 amino acids. Per germline, CDR1 LGHNT and CDR2 FRNRAP. V lost 0 bases, J lost 3 bases, and 11 bases lay in between. CDR3 coding DNA: TGTGCTAGTGGTTTGGTGGGCAGGGGCGACACTGAAGCTTTCTTT. Residues: CASGLVGRGDTEAFF.

The V call is TRBV29-1, the J call TRBJ2-1; D possibly corresponds to TRBD2 (6 bases). Trimming stripped 4 bases from V and 6 bases from J, with 19 bases between. This CDR3 has 15 amino acids. CDR1 SQVTM and CDR2 ANQGSEA come from the germline V gene. The CDR3 DNA follows: TGCAGCGTTGCTATAACTAGCAGCCGATTCAATGAGCAGTTCTTC. Translation: CSVAITSSRFNEQFF.

CDR3 sequence reads: CASTRSGNTIYF. For the CDR3, the DNA is TGTGCCAGCACACGCTCTGGAAACACCATATATTTT. The V and J genes are TRBV14 and TRBJ1-3, with unresolved D. CDR3 length equals 12 residues. Trimming removed 7 bases at V and 0 bases at J, with 4 bases between. Germline CDR1 is SGHDN and CDR2 is FVKESK.

This chain joins TRBV19 and TRBJ1-2; D unclear. This CDR3 is built from 14 residues. V shed 0 bases and J shed 2 bases, with 7 bases lying between them. Germline CDR1 and CDR2: LNHDA and SQIVND (reference sequence). The CDR3 sequence: CASSIDRGNYGYTF. The CDR3 DNA is TGTGCCAGTAGTATAGATCGAGGAAACTATGGCTACACCTTC.

CDR3 in DNA: TGTGCCAGCAGCTTGGGCGGGGGGGGTGGGACCCAGTACTTC. This codes for CASSLGGGGGTQYF. The chain combines TRBV5-6 with TRBJ2-5; 9 positions agree with TRBD2. Germline CDR1 and CDR2: SGHDT and YYEEEE. J gave up 7 bases and V 0 bases, and 4 bases lay outside the gene matches. The CDR3 spans 14 residues.

This clone is a singleton in its sample. The CDR3 DNA follows: TGTGCCAGCAGCTTTTCCCCTGGGGCCAACGTCCTGACTTTC. Its translation is CASSFSPGANVLTF. The chain combines TRBV7-3 with TRBJ2-6; D gene unclear. CDR3 length: 14 residues. V was pared by 3 bases and J by 2 bases, with 5 bases between. The germline V gene has CDR1 SGHTA and CDR2 FQGTGA.

The gene calls are TRBV30 and TRBJ2-7, with D perhaps matching TRBD1 or TRBD2 (6 bases each). The CDR3 is 13 residues long. CDR1 and CDR2 from the germline V gene are GTSNPN and SVGIG (reference sequence). In DNA form, the CDR3 reads TGTGCTGAGGGGGGCAGGCACTCCTACGAGCAGTACTTC. As protein: CAEGGRHSYEQYF.

This chain links TRBV27 with TRBJ2-7; TRBD1 agrees at 10 bases. This CDR3 contains 19 residues. V trimming: 4 bases; J trimming: 2 bases; junction bases outside the gene matches: 17. The germline CDR1 and CDR2 sequences are MNHEY and SMNVEV (reference sequence). The CDR3 DNA reads TGTGCCAGCAGTTACAGGGGGGGACAGGGGCGCAGGACGCCCTACGAGCAGTACTTC. As protein: CASSYRGGQGRRTPYEQYF.

V and J are TRBV7-9 and TRBJ2-1; 8 bases are shared with TRBD2. CDR1 is SEHNR and CDR2 is FQNEAQ in the germline V gene (reference sequence). The CDR3 extends over 12 amino acids. After removal of 10 bases from V and 5 bases from J, the junction contained 4 bases not matched to a gene. This CDR3 reads CATLLADNEQFF. CDR3 DNA: TGTGCCACCCTACTAGCGGACAATGAGCAGTTCTTC.

The chain employs TRBV5-1 and TRBJ1-5, with 10 bases identical to TRBD1. The CDR3 is made up of 15 amino acids. The germline CDR1 and CDR2 sequences are SGHRS and YFSETQ. V lost 0 bases, J lost 5 bases, and 2 bases stayed unmatched. The CDR3 loop is CASSLGGTGDQPQHF. The CDR3 region has the DNA TGCGCCAGCAGCTTGGGTGGGACAGGGGATCAGCCCCAGCATTTT.

V and J are TRBV19 and TRBJ2-1; 12 nucleotides align to TRBD2. CDR1 and CDR2 (germline): LNHDA, SQIVND (reference sequence). The CDR3 totals 17 residues. The junction had 11 bases not matched to a gene; V was cut back by 4 bases and J by 7 bases. The CDR3 region has the DNA TGTGCCAGTAGTACTCTCTCGACTAGCGGGGGAGGGAATGAGCAGTTCTTC. Protein: CASSTLSTSGGGNEQFF.

The table lists this clone with a count of one. The V and J genes are TRBV19 and TRBJ1-1; 10 nucleotides match TRBD1. Looked up from germline, CDR1 is LNHDA and CDR2 is SQIVND (reference sequence). CDR3 length: 15 amino acids. J gave up 6 bases and V 5 bases, and 9 bases lay outside the gene matches. The CDR3 region is CASSWDRGGLAEAFF. CDR3 DNA sequence: TGTGCCAGTAGTTGGGACAGGGGAGGATTGGCTGAAGCTTTCTTT.

The chain has TRBV5-1 and TRBJ2-2, with 9 bases matching TRBD1. Unmatched junction bases numbered 3, after V lost 5 bases and J lost 4 bases. This CDR3 has 14 amino acids. The V gene's germline CDR1 is SGHRS and CDR2 YFSETQ. Here the CDR3 reads CASRETGGTGELFF. The CDR3 DNA reads TGCGCCAGCAGAGAGACAGGGGGCACCGGGGAGCTGTTTTTT. Using reference TRBV5-1 and TRBJ2-2 for the parts outside the CDR3, the full variable domain is KAGVTQTPRYLIKTRGQQVTLSCSPISGHRSVSWYQQTPGQGLQFLFEYFSETQRNKGNFPGRFSGRQFSNSRSEMNVSTLELGDSALYLCASRETGGTGELFFGEGSRLTVL.

The genes are TRBV28 and TRBJ2-5; D not certain. This CDR3 spans 11 amino acids. Germline V CDR1 and CDR2: MDHEN, SYDVKM. V was cut by 3 bases and J by 5 bases, with 4 bases left in between. The CDR3 DNA reads as TGTGCCAGCAGTTTTCTGGAGACCCAGTACTTC. Protein: CASSFLETQYF.

This clone was found a few times. This sequence joins TRBV7-9 and TRBJ1-5; D unclear. The CDR3 is 12 amino acids. In germline, CDR1 is SEHNR, CDR2 FQNEAQ (reference sequence). V lost 3 bases, J lost 5 bases, and 5 bases lay in between. The DNA of the CDR3 is TGTGCCAGCAGCTTGGACCATCAGCCCCAGCATTTT. Translation gives CASSLDHQPQHF.

The chain combines TRBV7-3 with TRBJ1-2; perhaps TRBD1 as D (5 bases). The germline gives CDR1 SGHTA, CDR2 FQGTGA. CDR3 size: 15 residues. V lost 4 bases and J 4 bases, leaving 16 bases between the germline ends. CDR3 DNA: TGTGCCAGCAGCTCGGGACGAGGCAGAGCCTATGGCTACACCTTC. Amino acids: CASSSGRGRAYGYTF. The variable domain in full, with the rest retrieved from reference TRBV7-3 and TRBJ1-2, is GAGVSQTPSNKVTEKGKYVELRCDPISGHTALYWYRQSLGQGPEFLIYFQGTGAADDSGLPNDRFFAVRPEGSVSTLKIQRTERGDSAVYLCASSSGRGRAYGYTFGSGTRLTVV.

This chain joins TRBV23-1 and TRBJ2-3, with 16 positions matching TRBD2. TRBV23-1 is recorded as an ORF, its role being uncertain. The trim removed 0 bases at V and 5 bases at J, leaving 11 bases unmatched. This CDR3 is built from 20 residues. The CDR3 nucleotides read TGCGCCAGCAGTCAATCGGGGACTAGCGGGGGGGCCCCCCACAAAGATACGCAGTATTTT. Protein product: CASSQSGTSGGAPHKDTQYF.

The CDR3 nucleotides read TGTGCCAGCAGTCAGGCCAACCAAGAGACCCAGTACTTC. Translation gives CASSQANQETQYF. The rearrangement links TRBV6-6 to TRBJ2-5; D uncertain. The length of the CDR3 is 13 residues. V lost 5 bases and J lost 0, with 7 bases in between. Germline V gene sequence: CDR1 MNHNY, CDR2 SVGAGI (reference sequence).

The chain is built from TRBV18 and TRBJ2-1; 8 bases are shared with TRBD1. The V segment lost 5 bases and the J segment 2 bases; nucleotides outside the gene matches: 2. The CDR3 covers 14 residues. Germline V lookup: CDR1 KGHSH, CDR2 LQKENI. CDR3 in amino acids: CASSTGGTYNEQFF. Here the CDR3 DNA reads TGTGCCAGCTCAACAGGGGGTACCTACAATGAGCAGTTCTTC.

The J gene is TRBJ2-2, the V gene TRBV11-2, with 15 bases matching TRBD2. In germline, CDR1 is SGHAT, CDR2 FQNNGV. V was clipped by 1 base and J by 5 bases; unmatched bases: 5. The CDR3 consists of 18 residues. Written as DNA, the CDR3 is TGTGCCAGCAGCTTAGGCGGACTAGCGGGAGGGTGGACCGGGGAGCTGTTTTTT. Its protein is CASSLGGLAGGWTGELFF.

This clone has only one observation. This chain links TRBV4-1 with TRBJ2-4; maybe TRBD2 (6 bases). The CDR3 is 19 residues long. CDR1 MGHRA and CDR2 YSYEKL come from the germline V gene. The ends were cut back, 2 bases at V and 0 bases at J, with 20 bases in the middle. DNA of the CDR3: TGCGCCAGCAGCCAACCCGGGGAGGTGAGCGGGCAAGCCAAAAACATTCAGTACTTC. Its translation: CASSQPGEVSGQAKNIQYF.

The chain uses TRBV5-6 and TRBJ1-2; no definite D call. This CDR3 comprises 13 residues. Trimming cost V 0 bases and J 2 bases, with 5 bases left between them. CDR1 SGHDT and CDR2 YYEEEE come from the germline V gene. This chain's CDR3 is CASSLAENYGYTF. The DNA of the CDR3 is TGTGCCAGCAGCTTGGCAGAGAACTATGGCTACACCTTC.

The chain has TRBV2 and TRBJ2-7; no clear D. The CDR3 consists of 12 residues. Looked up from germline, CDR1 is SNHLY and CDR2 is FYNNEI. The ends were cut back, 6 bases at V and 4 bases at J, with 10 bases in the middle. The CDR3 region is CASRTQRYEQYF. CDR3 DNA: TGTGCCAGCAGGACTCAGAGGTACGAGCAGTACTTC.

Only one count was recorded for this clone. This sequence joins TRBV19 and TRBJ2-1; 9 bases line up with TRBD1. The CDR3 has 14 amino acids. V shed 3 bases, J shed 7 bases, and the junction held 4 bases outside the gene matches. Per the germline V gene, CDR1 is LNHDA and CDR2 is SQIVND (reference sequence). The CDR3 spells CASSIGTGRNEQFF. The DNA for the CDR3 is TGTGCCAGTAGTATTGGGACAGGGCGGAATGAGCAGTTCTTC.